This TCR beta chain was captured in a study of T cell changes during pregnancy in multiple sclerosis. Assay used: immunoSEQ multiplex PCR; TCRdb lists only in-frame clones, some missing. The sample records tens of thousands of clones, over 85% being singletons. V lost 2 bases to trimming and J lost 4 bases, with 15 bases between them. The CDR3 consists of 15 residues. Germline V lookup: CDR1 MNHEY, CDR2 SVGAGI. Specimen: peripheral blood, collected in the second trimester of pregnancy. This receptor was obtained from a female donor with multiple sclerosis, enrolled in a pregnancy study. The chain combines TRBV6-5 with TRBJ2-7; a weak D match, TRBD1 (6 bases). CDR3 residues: CASSYAAGAGYEQYF. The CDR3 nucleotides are TGTGCCAGCAGTTACGCCGCAGGGGCCGGATACGAGCAGTACTTC.